This TCR beta chain was sequenced in a study of technical replicates of blood from several donors. The data were produced by immunoSEQ multiplex PCR, yet TCRdb's version contains in-frame clones alone and is incomplete. The data hold roughly 80,000 clones, with just over 95% observed a single time. This clone came up once. Compared with germline, one end of the junction differs, possibly owing to a read error. Germline-derived CDR1 and CDR2 are SSHAT and FNYEAQ (reference sequence). There are 16 residues in the CDR3. The origin of this receptor is a human donor in good health. Sample: T cells isolated from PBMCs. This chain joins TRBV7-7 and TRBJ2-2, with 11 bases aligning to TRBD2. The CDR3 spells CASSKGLAANTGELFF. Written as DNA, the CDR3 is TGTGCTAGCAGCAAGGGACTAGCGGCTAACACCGGGGAGCTGTTTTTT.